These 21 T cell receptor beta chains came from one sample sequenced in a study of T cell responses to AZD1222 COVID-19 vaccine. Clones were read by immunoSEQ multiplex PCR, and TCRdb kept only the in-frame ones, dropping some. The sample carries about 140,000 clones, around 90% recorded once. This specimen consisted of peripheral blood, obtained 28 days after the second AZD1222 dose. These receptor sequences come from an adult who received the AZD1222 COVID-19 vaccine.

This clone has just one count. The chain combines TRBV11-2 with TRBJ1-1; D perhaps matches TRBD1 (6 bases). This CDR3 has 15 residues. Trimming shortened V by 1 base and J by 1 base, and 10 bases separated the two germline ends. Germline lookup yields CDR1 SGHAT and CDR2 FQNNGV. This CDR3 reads CASSLGKQGNTEAFF. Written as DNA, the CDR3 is TGTGCCAGCAGCTTAGGTAAACAGGGGAACACTGAAGCTTTCTTT.

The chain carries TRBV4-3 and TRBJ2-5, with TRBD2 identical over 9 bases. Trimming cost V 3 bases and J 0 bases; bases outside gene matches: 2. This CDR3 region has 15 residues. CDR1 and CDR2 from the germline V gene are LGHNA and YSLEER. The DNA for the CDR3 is TGCGCCAGCAGCCACCAGCGGGGGGACCAAGAGACCCAGTACTTC. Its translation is CASSHQRGDQETQYF.

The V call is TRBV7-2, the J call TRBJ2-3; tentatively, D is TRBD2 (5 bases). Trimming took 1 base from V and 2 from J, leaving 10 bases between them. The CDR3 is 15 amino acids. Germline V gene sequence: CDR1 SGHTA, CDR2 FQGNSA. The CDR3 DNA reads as TGTGCCAGCAGCTTAGTAACTAGACCCACAGATACGCAGTATTTT. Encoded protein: CASSLVTRPTDTQYF.

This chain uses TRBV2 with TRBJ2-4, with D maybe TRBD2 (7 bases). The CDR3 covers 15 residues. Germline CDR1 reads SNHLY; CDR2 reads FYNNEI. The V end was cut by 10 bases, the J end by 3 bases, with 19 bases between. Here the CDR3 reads CATRTERGGKNIQYF. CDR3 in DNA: TGTGCCACCCGAACCGAGAGGGGGGGCAAAAACATTCAGTACTTC.

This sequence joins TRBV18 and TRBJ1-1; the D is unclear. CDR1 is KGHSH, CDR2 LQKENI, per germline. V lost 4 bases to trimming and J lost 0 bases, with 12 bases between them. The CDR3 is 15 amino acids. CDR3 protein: CASSRPGPVNTEAFF. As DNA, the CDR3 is TGTGCCAGCTCACGGCCCGGACCGGTGAACACTGAAGCTTTCTTT.

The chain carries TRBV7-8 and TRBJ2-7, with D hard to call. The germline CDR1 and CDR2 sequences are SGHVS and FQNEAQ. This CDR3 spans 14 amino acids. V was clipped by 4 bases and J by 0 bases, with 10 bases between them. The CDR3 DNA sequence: TGTGCCAGCAGCTCGGACGAGCTCTCCTACGAGCAGTACTTC. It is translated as CASSSDELSYEQYF. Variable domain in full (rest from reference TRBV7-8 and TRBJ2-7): GAGVSQSPRYKVAKRGQDVALRCDPISGHVSLFWYQQALGQGPEFLTYFQNEAQLDKSGLPSDRFFAERPEGSVSTLKIQRTQQEDSAVYLCASSSDELSYEQYFGPGTRLTVT.

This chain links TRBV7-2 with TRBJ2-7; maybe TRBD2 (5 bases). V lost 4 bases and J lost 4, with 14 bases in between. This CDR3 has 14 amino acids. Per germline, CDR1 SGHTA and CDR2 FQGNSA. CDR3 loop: CASSWARSGYEQYF. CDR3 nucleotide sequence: TGTGCCAGCAGCTGGGCCAGGTCGGGGTACGAGCAGTACTTC.

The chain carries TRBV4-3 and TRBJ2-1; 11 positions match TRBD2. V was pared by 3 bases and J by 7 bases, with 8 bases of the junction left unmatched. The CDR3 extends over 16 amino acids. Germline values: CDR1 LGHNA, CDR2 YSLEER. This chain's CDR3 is CASSHLAGGPANEQFF. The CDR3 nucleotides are TGCGCCAGCAGCCATTTAGCGGGAGGGCCGGCTAATGAGCAGTTCTTC.

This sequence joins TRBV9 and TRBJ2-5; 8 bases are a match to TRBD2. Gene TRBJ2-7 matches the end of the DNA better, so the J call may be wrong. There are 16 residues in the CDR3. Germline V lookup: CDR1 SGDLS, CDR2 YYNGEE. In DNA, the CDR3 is TGTGCCAGCAGCGCCGGAGGGGCGGGAGGCTTAACCGAGCAGTACTTC. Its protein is CASSAGGAGGLTEQYF.

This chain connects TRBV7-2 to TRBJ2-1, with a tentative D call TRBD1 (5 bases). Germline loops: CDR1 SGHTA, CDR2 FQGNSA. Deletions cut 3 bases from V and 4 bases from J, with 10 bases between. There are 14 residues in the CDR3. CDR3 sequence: CASSLNRQYNEQFF. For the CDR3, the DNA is TGTGCCAGCAGCTTGAATCGACAGTACAATGAGCAGTTCTTC.

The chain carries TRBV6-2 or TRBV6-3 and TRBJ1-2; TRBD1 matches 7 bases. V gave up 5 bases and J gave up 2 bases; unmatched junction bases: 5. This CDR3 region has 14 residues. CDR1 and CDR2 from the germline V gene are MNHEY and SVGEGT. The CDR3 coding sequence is TGTGCCAGCAGTACACAGGGGATGAACTATGGCTACACCTTC. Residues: CASSTQGMNYGYTF.

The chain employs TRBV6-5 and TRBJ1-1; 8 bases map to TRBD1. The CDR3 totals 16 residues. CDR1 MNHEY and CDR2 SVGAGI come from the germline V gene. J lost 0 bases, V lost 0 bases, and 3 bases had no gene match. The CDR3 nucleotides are TGTGCCAGCAGTTACTCGACAGGGGCGGTGAACACTGAAGCTTTCTTT. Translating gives CASSYSTGAVNTEAFF.

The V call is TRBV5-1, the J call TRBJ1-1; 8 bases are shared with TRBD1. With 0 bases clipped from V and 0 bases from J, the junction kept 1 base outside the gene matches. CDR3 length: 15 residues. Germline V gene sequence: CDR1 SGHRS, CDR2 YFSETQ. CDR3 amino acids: CASSLATGVNTEAFF. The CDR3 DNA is TGCGCCAGCAGCTTGGCGACAGGGGTGAACACTGAAGCTTTCTTT.

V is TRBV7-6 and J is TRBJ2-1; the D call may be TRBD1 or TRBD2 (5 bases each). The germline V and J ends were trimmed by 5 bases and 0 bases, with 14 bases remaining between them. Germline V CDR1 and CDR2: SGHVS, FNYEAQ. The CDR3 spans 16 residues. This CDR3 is CASSRWDASSYNEQFF. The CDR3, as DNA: TGTGCCAGCAGCCGGTGGGACGCGAGCTCCTACAATGAGCAGTTCTTC.

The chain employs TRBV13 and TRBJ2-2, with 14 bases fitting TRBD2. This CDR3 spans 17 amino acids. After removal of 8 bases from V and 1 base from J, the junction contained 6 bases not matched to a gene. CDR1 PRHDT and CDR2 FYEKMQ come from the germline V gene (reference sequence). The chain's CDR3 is CASSGTSGSENTGELFF. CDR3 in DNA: TGTGCCAGCTCCGGGACTAGCGGGAGTGAGAACACCGGGGAGCTGTTTTTT.

The CDR3 DNA is TGTGCCAGCAGCTCGATGAATCAGCCCCAGCATTTT. This sequence encodes CASSSMNQPQHF. The chain employs TRBV7-9 and TRBJ1-5; D ambiguous. V lost 4 bases to trimming and J lost 4 bases, with 5 bases between them. CDR3 length: 12 amino acids. Germline values: CDR1 SEHNR, CDR2 FQNEAQ (reference sequence). Full variable domain (remainder filled in from reference TRBV7-9 and TRBJ1-5): DTGVSQNPRHKITKRGQNVTFRCDPISEHNRLYWYRQTLGQGPEFLTYFQNEAQLEKSRLLSDRFSAERPKGSFSTLEIQRTEQGDSAMYLCASSSMNQPQHFGDGTRLSIL.

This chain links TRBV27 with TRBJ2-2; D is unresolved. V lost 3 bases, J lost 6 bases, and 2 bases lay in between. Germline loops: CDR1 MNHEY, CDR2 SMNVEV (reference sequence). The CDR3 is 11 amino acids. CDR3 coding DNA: TGTGCCAGCAGTTTCTCCGGGGAGCTGTTTTTT. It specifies CASSFSGELFF.

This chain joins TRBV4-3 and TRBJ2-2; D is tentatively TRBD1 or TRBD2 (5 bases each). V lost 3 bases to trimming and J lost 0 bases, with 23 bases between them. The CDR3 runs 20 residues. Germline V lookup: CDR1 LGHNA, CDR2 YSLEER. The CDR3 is CASSQDPPGARTTNTGELFF. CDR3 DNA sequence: TGCGCCAGCAGCCAGGACCCTCCCGGGGCCCGTACGACGAACACCGGGGAGCTGTTTTTT.

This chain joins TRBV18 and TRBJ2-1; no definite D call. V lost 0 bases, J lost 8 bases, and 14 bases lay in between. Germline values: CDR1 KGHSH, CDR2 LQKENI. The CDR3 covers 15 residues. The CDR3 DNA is TGTGCCAGCTCACCACCGACCTCCAGTCGGGATGAGCAGTTCTTC. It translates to CASSPPTSSRDEQFF.

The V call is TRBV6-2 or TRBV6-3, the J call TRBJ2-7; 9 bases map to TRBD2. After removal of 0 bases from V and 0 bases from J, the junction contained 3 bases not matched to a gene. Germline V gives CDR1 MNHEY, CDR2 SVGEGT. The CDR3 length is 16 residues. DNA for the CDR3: TGTGCCAGCAGTTACTCGGCGACTAGCGGCTCCTACGAGCAGTACTTC. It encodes CASSYSATSGSYEQYF.

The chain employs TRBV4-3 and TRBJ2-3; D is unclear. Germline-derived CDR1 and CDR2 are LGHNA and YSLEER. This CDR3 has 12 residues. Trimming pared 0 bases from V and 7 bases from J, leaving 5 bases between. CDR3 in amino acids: CASSQDANTQYF. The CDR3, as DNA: TGCGCCAGCAGCCAAGATGCGAATACGCAGTATTTT.